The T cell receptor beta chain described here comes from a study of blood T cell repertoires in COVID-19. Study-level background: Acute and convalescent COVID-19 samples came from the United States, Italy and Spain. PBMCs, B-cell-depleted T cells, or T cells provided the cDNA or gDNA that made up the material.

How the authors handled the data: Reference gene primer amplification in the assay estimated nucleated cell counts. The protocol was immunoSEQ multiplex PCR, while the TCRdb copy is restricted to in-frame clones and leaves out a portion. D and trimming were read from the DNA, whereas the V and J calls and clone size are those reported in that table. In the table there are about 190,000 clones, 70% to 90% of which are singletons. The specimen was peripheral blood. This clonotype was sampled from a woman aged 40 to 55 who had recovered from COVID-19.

The CDR3 region is CASSLEPRDMDGELFF. The CDR3 region has the DNA TGTGCCAGCAGCTTAGAACCCAGGGATATGGACGGGGAGCTGTTTTTT. The V gene is TRBV11-3, the J gene TRBJ2-2; TRBD1 is a possible D gene (5 bases). Looked up from germline, CDR1 is SGHNT and CDR2 is YENEEA. The V end was cut by 0 bases, the J end by 7 bases, with 15 bases between. The length of the CDR3 is 16 residues.